This T cell receptor (beta chain) came from a study of cytomegalovirus exposure and HLA in healthy donors. Study results and limitations: Among TCR beta chains, those listed as cytomegalovirus-associated numbered over 150. Indistinguishable V segments such as TRBV6-2 and TRBV6-3 were excluded. When the data were analyzed later, several of the most significant clusters appeared to be linked to common viral pathogens. In a later analysis, at a false discovery rate of 0.05, about 15,000 TCR beta sequences were associated with HLA alleles.

As to this clone: What it binds is unknown.

Germline CDR1 and CDR2: SGDLS and YYNGEE. The CDR3 has 16 amino acids. After removal of 3 bases from V and 2 bases from J, the junction contained 7 bases not matched to a gene. The PCR contained 60 Vbeta and 13 Jbeta primers. Only in-frame clones appear in the TCRdb table, and some are missing; sequencing was by immunoSEQ multiplex PCR. This repertoire comprises about 58,000 clones; its ten largest clones make up around 2.1%. The sample consisted of PBMCs. The sequence was obtained from a woman under 30 in good health and CMV-seronegative. The chain links TRBV9 to TRBJ2-7; the match to TRBD2 covers 11 bases. CDR3 nucleotides: TGTGCCAGCAGCGAATCCGGGACTAGCGGCACCTACGAGCAGTACTTC. Protein: CASSESGTSGTYEQYF.